The 28 T cell receptor beta chains given below trace back to one sample, sequenced in a study of cytomegalovirus exposure and HLA in healthy donors. With 60 Vbeta and 13 Jbeta primers, the PCR was carried out. Some clones are missing from TCRdb's copy, which holds only in-frame ones; the method was immunoSEQ multiplex PCR. The sample lists about 130,000 clones, about 8.5% occurring once. Sequenced input: PBMCs. These receptors were obtained from a man between 35 and 55 years old in good health and CMV-seronegative.

The chain has TRBV5-6 and TRBJ2-2; no clear D gene. Germline CDR1 is SGHDT and CDR2 is YYEEEE. The CDR3 totals 13 residues. V was shortened by 0 bases and J by 4 bases, with 4 bases between the two germline ends. The CDR3 nucleotides are TGTGCCAGCAGCTTGGGAGGCACCGGGGAGCTGTTTTTT. It yields the protein CASSLGGTGELFF.

This clone was found a few times. The rearrangement joins TRBV6-1 to TRBJ1-1; no definite D call. V gave up 7 bases and J gave up 2 bases, with 5 bases separating them. Germline V gives CDR1 MNHNS, CDR2 SASEGT. The CDR3 runs to 11 residues. The CDR3 spells CASNYNTEAFF. CDR3 nucleotide sequence: TGTGCCAGCAACTACAACACTGAAGCTTTCTTT.

This chain connects TRBV7-9 to TRBJ2-7; 11 positions match TRBD1. The trim removed 2 bases at V and 2 bases at J, leaving 2 bases unmatched. Germline loops: CDR1 SEHNR, CDR2 FQNEAQ (reference sequence). CDR3 length equals 15 residues. The CDR3 nucleotides read TGTGCCAGCAGCTTAAGGACAGGGGGCGCCTACGAGCAGTACTTC. This encodes CASSLRTGGAYEQYF.

J is TRBJ1-2 and V is TRBV15, with TRBD1 matching 7 bases. Germline values: CDR1 LNHNV, CDR2 YYDKDF (reference sequence). The CDR3 length is 13 residues. V lost 5 bases and J lost 8; bases outside the gene matches: 8. CDR3 protein: CATSQDRVGGYTF. The CDR3 nucleotides are TGTGCCACCAGCCAAGACAGGGTTGGGGGCTACACCTTC. The full variable domain, with the rest looked up from reference TRBV15 and TRBJ1-2, is DAMVIQNPRYQVTQFGKPVTLSCSQTLNHNVMYWYQQKSSQAPKLLFHYYDKDFNNEADTPDNFQSRRPNTSFCFLDIRSPGLGDTAMYLCATSQDRVGGYTFGSGTRLTVV.

This chain joins TRBV7-9 and TRBJ2-1; 7 positions match TRBD1. The CDR3 sequence is 13 residues long. CDR1 is SEHNR and CDR2 is FQNEAQ in the germline V gene (reference sequence). The V and J ends lost 5 bases and 9 bases, in that order; junction bases with no gene match: 7. The CDR3 here is CASSPQGFGEQFF. Written as DNA, the CDR3 is TGTGCCAGCAGCCCACAGGGGTTCGGTGAGCAGTTCTTC. Together with reference TRBV7-9 and TRBJ2-1, the CDR3 gives the full variable domain: DTGVSQNPRHKITKRGQNVTFRCDPISEHNRLYWYRQTLGQGPEFLTYFQNEAQLEKSRLLSDRFSAERPKGSFSTLEIQRTEQGDSAMYLCASSPQGFGEQFFGPGTRLTVL.

The chain recombines TRBV12-5 with TRBJ1-4, with no clear D. CDR1 and CDR2 from the germline V gene are LGHNT and FRNRAP. The CDR3 runs 15 residues. The V and J ends lost 1 base and 6 bases respectively, with 12 bases between them. The CDR3 spells CASGLGNRLDEKLFF. CDR3 coding DNA: TGTGCTAGTGGTTTGGGGAATAGACTGGATGAAAAACTGTTTTTT.

The rearrangement joins TRBV9 to TRBJ2-7; 8 bases fit TRBD1. Trimming removed 3 bases from V and 9 bases from J; junction bases left unmatched: 8. CDR3 size: 13 residues. Germline values: CDR1 SGDLS, CDR2 YYNGEE. In nucleotides, the CDR3 is TGTGCCAGCAGCGAGGTACCCGGACAGGGGCAGTACTTC. Encoded protein: CASSEVPGQGQYF.

Remarks on this clone: Other DNA variants within this sample encode the same CDR3. The chain couples TRBV14 to TRBJ2-3; D gene uncertain. The V gene's germline CDR1 is SGHDN and CDR2 FVKESK. Trimming took 2 bases from V and 3 from J, leaving 12 bases between them. The CDR3 has 15 residues. The CDR3 spells CASSQFLSLTDTQYF. The CDR3 DNA sequence: TGTGCCAGCAGCCAATTTCTGAGCTTGACAGATACGCAGTATTTT.

This clone was seen a handful of times. The rearrangement uses TRBV28 and TRBJ1-1; TRBD1 is a possible D gene (6 bases). CDR1 and CDR2 (germline): MDHEN, SYDVKM. V was pared by 5 bases and J by 1 base, with 14 bases between. The CDR3 consists of 15 residues. The CDR3 DNA follows: TGTGCCAGCAGTCAGCCGACAGGAGCGAACACTGAAGCTTTCTTT. The encoded protein is CASSQPTGANTEAFF.

A few counts support this clone. This chain uses TRBV28 with TRBJ2-1; D may be TRBD2 (5 bases). The CDR3 length is 15 residues. Germline V gene lookup returns CDR1 MDHEN and CDR2 SYDVKM. V was trimmed by 6 bases and J by 0 bases, leaving 12 bases between them. The CDR3: CASRGWRSSYNEQFF. The CDR3 DNA sequence: TGTGCCAGCAGGGGTTGGAGGAGCTCCTACAATGAGCAGTTCTTC.

The chain carries TRBV4-2 and TRBJ2-5; 13 nucleotides align to TRBD2. The junction had 12 bases not matched to a gene; V was cut back by 6 bases and J by 5 bases. The germline V gene encodes CDR1 LGHNA and CDR2 YNFKEQ. The length of the CDR3 is 17 residues. CDR3 bases: TGTGCCAGCAGTCGGACTAGCGGGGGCGCCCCCCTCGAGACCCAGTACTTC. Translation: CASSRTSGGAPLETQYF.

The V gene is TRBV5-4, the J gene TRBJ2-3, with D perhaps TRBD2 (5 bases). Trimming removed 0 bases from V and 4 bases from J, with 12 bases in between. The CDR3 runs 15 residues. Germline V lookup: CDR1 SGHNT, CDR2 YYREEE (reference sequence). CDR3 amino acids: CASSLELADPDTQYF. As DNA, the CDR3 is TGTGCCAGCAGCTTGGAGCTAGCCGATCCAGATACGCAGTATTTT. Full variable domain (rest looked up from reference TRBV5-4 and TRBJ2-3): ETGVTQSPTHLIKTRGQQVTLRCSSQSGHNTVSWYQQALGQGPQFIFQYYREEENGRGNFPPRFSGLQFPNYSSELNVNALELDDSALYLCASSLELADPDTQYFGPGTRLTVL.

This rearrangement joins TRBV7-9 to TRBJ2-5; 7 nucleotides align to TRBD2. The CDR3 is 15 amino acids. CDR1 and CDR2 (germline): SEHNR, FQNEAQ (reference sequence). The V segment lost 5 bases and the J segment 2 bases; nucleotides outside the gene matches: 8. CDR3 in DNA: TGTGCCAGCAGCCCCCCAGGGAGGGGACAAGAGACCCAGTACTTC. It is translated as CASSPPGRGQETQYF.

This clone appeared a few times. The chain couples TRBV5-6 to TRBJ1-1, with unresolved D. The CDR3 has 14 amino acids. Germline CDR1 reads SGHDT; CDR2 reads YYEEEE. The V end was cut by 0 bases, the J end by 2 bases, with 8 bases between. In nucleotides, the CDR3 is TGTGCCAGCAGCTTGGGCCCAGGTAACACTGAAGCTTTCTTT. Translating it yields CASSLGPGNTEAFF.

This chain uses TRBV4-2 with TRBJ1-1; D possibly corresponds to TRBD1 (6 bases). There are 16 residues in the CDR3. Trimming removed 3 bases from V and 4 bases from J, with 18 bases in between. The germline CDR1 and CDR2 sequences are LGHNA and YNFKEQ. The CDR3 DNA follows: TGTGCCAGCAGCCACCTTCGGGGGGGCGTTGGCACTGAAGCTTTCTTT. Residues: CASSHLRGGVGTEAFF.

The V and J genes are TRBV27 and TRBJ2-7, with D tentatively TRBD2 (6 bases). Trimming removed 6 bases from V and 4 bases from J, with 13 bases in between. Per the germline V gene, CDR1 is MNHEY and CDR2 is SMNVEV (reference sequence). The CDR3 is made up of 13 amino acids. Here the CDR3 DNA reads TGTGCCAGCAGACCTCACGGAGGGTACGAGCAGTACTTC. Translating gives CASRPHGGYEQYF.

The J gene is TRBJ2-7, the V gene TRBV28; D unclear. Germline V CDR1 and CDR2: MDHEN, SYDVKM. CDR3 size: 13 residues. V was shortened by 2 bases and J by 0 bases, with 5 bases between the two germline ends. The CDR3 is CASSLASSYEQYF. CDR3 nucleotides: TGTGCCAGCAGTTTAGCGAGCTCCTACGAGCAGTACTTC. Complete variable domain (other parts from reference TRBV28 and TRBJ2-7): DVKVTQSSRYLVKRTGEKVFLECVQDMDHENMFWYRQDPGLGLRLIYFSYDVKMKEKGDIPEGYSVSREKKERFSLILESASTNQTSMYLCASSLASSYEQYFGPGTRLTVT.

The chain links TRBV15 to TRBJ1-5, with D hard to call. The CDR3 totals 15 residues. V dropped 0 bases and J dropped 1 base, with 7 bases sitting between them. From germline, CDR1 is LNHNV and CDR2 YYDKDF (reference sequence). The CDR3: CATSRDGESNQPQHF. CDR3 in DNA: TGTGCCACCAGCAGAGATGGGGAGAGCAATCAGCCCCAGCATTTT.

V and J are TRBV19 and TRBJ1-4; D might be TRBD1 (6 bases). The V gene lost 6 bases and the J gene lost 0 bases, with 8 bases spanning the gap. Germline V gene sequence: CDR1 LNHDA, CDR2 SQIVND (reference sequence). The CDR3 length is 14 residues. This CDR3 is CASSQGPTNEKLFF. DNA of the CDR3: TGTGCCAGTAGCCAGGGGCCAACTAATGAAAAACTGTTTTTT.

Turning to this clone: It is likely a read error, because the conserved phenylalanine at the end of the CDR3 is missing. The V call is TRBV6-4, the J call TRBJ2-2, with D tentatively TRBD1 (6 bases). Germline assignment: CDR1 MRHNA and CDR2 SNTAGT. The length of the CDR3 is 16 residues. For the CDR3, the DNA is TGTGACAGCAGTGACTCCCGCAGGGGCGACACCGGGGAGCTGTTTTTG. Protein sequence: CDSSDSRRGDTGELFL.

This CDR3 is CASSLGRTSGGEQYF. In nucleotides, the CDR3 is TGTGCCAGCAGCTTAGGTCGGACTAGCGGGGGAGAGCAGTACTTC. This chain uses TRBV13 with TRBJ2-7, with TRBD2 matching over 13 bases. Looked up from germline, CDR1 is PRHDT and CDR2 is FYEKMQ (reference sequence). The CDR3 covers 15 residues. Trimming at V came to 0 bases and at J to 7 bases, leaving 3 bases not matched to a gene.

The chain employs TRBV5-1 and TRBJ2-3; 13 positions match TRBD2. CDR1 and CDR2 from the germline V gene are SGHRS and YFSETQ. V shed 6 bases, J shed 2 bases, and the junction held 3 bases outside the gene matches. CDR3 size: 15 residues. This CDR3 is CASMGTSGVTDTQYF. CDR3 bases: TGCGCCAGCATGGGGACTAGCGGGGTCACAGATACGCAGTATTTT.

Concerning this clone itself: Other DNA sequences in this sample translate to the same CDR3. The CDR3 coding sequence is TGTGCCAGTAGCCAGACAGGGGCCCACGAGCAGTACTTC. It yields the protein CASSQTGAHEQYF. J is TRBJ2-7 and V is TRBV7-3; 8 positions match TRBD1. The length of the CDR3 is 13 residues. V trimming: 9 bases; J trimming: 5 bases; junction bases outside the gene matches: 9. Germline assignment: CDR1 SGHTA and CDR2 FQGTGA.

This clone was recorded a few times. The rearrangement joins TRBV6-1 to TRBJ1-1; D not resolved. Trimming cost V 10 bases and J 4 bases, with 13 bases left between them. This CDR3 is built from 12 residues. Germline assignment: CDR1 MNHNS and CDR2 SASEGT. CDR3 protein: CATPSGSTEAFF. The CDR3 DNA follows: TGTGCCACCCCTTCTGGGAGCACTGAAGCTTTCTTT.

This clone occurred a few times. The chain carries TRBV10-3 and TRBJ2-4, with TRBD1 matching over 7 bases. The CDR3 extends over 16 amino acids. J lost 0 bases, V lost 4 bases, and 6 bases had no gene match. Germline V gene lookup returns CDR1 ENHRY and CDR2 SYGVKD. The CDR3 loop is CAISVGDSLAKNIQYF. The DNA of the CDR3 is TGTGCCATCAGTGTCGGGGACAGTCTAGCCAAAAACATTCAGTACTTC.

The V call is TRBV28, the J call TRBJ1-1, with 10 bases lining up with TRBD1. V shed 6 bases, J shed 11 bases, and the junction held 12 bases outside the gene matches. CDR1 and CDR2 (germline): MDHEN, SYDVKM. This CDR3 has 14 residues. For the CDR3, the DNA is TGTGCCAGCAGATATTGGGGGACAGGGGAGATCGCTTTCTTT. It encodes CASRYWGTGEIAFF.

This clone was detected ten times or more. The rearrangement links TRBV7-8 to TRBJ1-5; weak D call: TRBD1 (5 bases). The CDR3 runs to 15 residues. CDR1 SGHVS and CDR2 FQNEAQ come from the germline V gene. V was pared by 1 base and J by 6 bases, with 13 bases between. In DNA, the CDR3 is TGTGCCAGCAGCTTAGTTTCAGGGTTTGGTCAGCCCCAGCATTTT. Translating gives CASSLVSGFGQPQHF.

This clone was detected only a few times. V is TRBV5-4 and J is TRBJ2-4; D is possibly TRBD2 (7 bases). CDR1 and CDR2 from the germline V gene are SGHNT and YYREEE (reference sequence). V lost 4 bases and J 0 bases, leaving 14 bases between the germline ends. The CDR3 length is 16 residues. The CDR3: CASSNHGGLAKNIQYF. As DNA, the CDR3 is TGTGCCAGCAGCAACCACGGGGGGCTAGCCAAAAACATTCAGTACTTC. Supplemented by reference TRBV5-4 and TRBJ2-4, the full variable domain reads ETGVTQSPTHLIKTRGQQVTLRCSSQSGHNTVSWYQQALGQGPQFIFQYYREEENGRGNFPPRFSGLQFPNYSSELNVNALELDDSALYLCASSNHGGLAKNIQYFGAGTRLSVL.